This TCR beta chain is from a study of blood T cell repertoires in COVID-19. Across the study: From T cells, B-cell-depleted T cells, or PBMCs came the material, which was cDNA or gDNA.

Profiling relied on immunoSEQ multiplex PCR, and the TCRdb table lists in-frame clones only, not all of them. The sample records around 260,000 clones, about 85% being singletons. This CDR3 has 15 amino acids. CDR1 is LGHNA, CDR2 YNFKEQ, per germline. Losses at the gene ends were 3 bases for V and 2 bases for J; bases not matched to a gene: 3. Sequenced sample: peripheral blood. The J gene is TRBJ2-7, the V gene TRBV4-2; 11 bases are shared with TRBD2. This TCR derives from a human donor in a cohort sampled during active COVID-19. The CDR3 coding sequence is TGTGCCAGCAGCCAGGGACTAGCGGTTACCTACGAGCAGTACTTC. Protein: CASSQGLAVTYEQYF.